These T cell receptor beta chains were read from a single sample in a study of T cell changes during pregnancy in multiple sclerosis. Profiling relied on immunoSEQ multiplex PCR, and the TCRdb table lists in-frame clones only, not all of them. The sample gives tens of thousands of clones, roughly nine tenths of which show up once; approximately 2.5% is in the top ten. The sample here was peripheral blood, taken before pregnancy. The receptors originated from a female donor with multiple sclerosis, enrolled in a pregnancy study. Each CDR3 is given with its conserved first and last residue. Fields, in order: CDR3 DNA, CDR3 protein, J gene, V gene, clone size, D gene. The D gene is left open where the match is weak. Clone size is given for some rows only: seen once, a few or many times, or a class if the clone is expanded.

CDR3nt: TGTGCCAGCAGCTTATCCCCGACTCGACTAGCGGAGTTGTTCTTC
CDR3aa: CASSLSPTRLAELFF
j_gene: TRBJ2-1
v_gene: TRBV7-8
abundance: -
d_gene: TRBD2

CDR3nt: TGCGCCAGCAGCTTGGCCCCTTCAACTAGCGGCTACGAGCAGTACTTC
CDR3aa: CASSLAPSTSGYEQYF
j_gene: TRBJ2-7
v_gene: TRBV5-1
abundance: -
d_gene: TRBD2

CDR3nt: TGTGCCACCAGACTAGCGGCTAGCACAGATACGCAGTATTTT
CDR3aa: CATRLAASTDTQYF
j_gene: TRBJ2-3
v_gene: TRBV6-5
abundance: -
d_gene: TRBD2

CDR3nt: TGTGCCAGCAGCCCCGGGACTAGCGCCCAAGAGACCCAGTACTTC
CDR3aa: CASSPGTSAQETQYF
j_gene: TRBJ2-5
v_gene: TRBV5-4
abundance: -
d_gene: TRBD2

CDR3nt: TGTGCCAGTTCGACTAGCGGCTACTCCTACGAGCAGTACTTC
CDR3aa: CASSTSGYSYEQYF
j_gene: TRBJ2-7
v_gene: TRBV19
abundance: -
d_gene: TRBD2

CDR3nt: TGTGCCAGCAGTGGCGGGACTAGCGGGAGCCCAGATACGCAGTATTTT
CDR3aa: CASSGGTSGSPDTQYF
j_gene: TRBJ2-3
v_gene: TRBV2
abundance: -
d_gene: TRBD2

CDR3nt: TGCAGCGTTGACGCTAGCGGGATCTACAATGAGCAGTTCTTC
CDR3aa: CSVDASGIYNEQFF
j_gene: TRBJ2-1
v_gene: TRBV29-1
abundance: -
d_gene: TRBD2

CDR3nt: TGCAGCGTTGAAACAGGGAGTGAAGAGACCCAGTACTTC
CDR3aa: CSVETGSEETQYF
j_gene: TRBJ2-5
v_gene: TRBV29-1
abundance: many
d_gene: -

CDR3nt: TGTGCCATCAGATACCTAGGCCAAGATACGCAGTATTTT
CDR3aa: CAIRYLGQDTQYF
j_gene: TRBJ2-3
v_gene: TRBV10-3
abundance: -
d_gene: -

CDR3nt: TGTGCCAGCAGTCACCTCAGGCCAGTTGAAAAACTGTTTTTT
CDR3aa: CASSHLRPVEKLFF
j_gene: TRBJ1-4
v_gene: TRBV6-5
abundance: -
d_gene: -

CDR3nt: TGTGCCAGCAGCAGTATTAGCGACGAGCAGTTCTTC
CDR3aa: CASSSISDEQFF
j_gene: TRBJ2-1
v_gene: TRBV5-6
abundance: -
d_gene: -

CDR3nt: TGTGCCTCTCGGAGCGGGAGCTCCTACAATGAGCAGTTCTTC
CDR3aa: CASRSGSSYNEQFF
j_gene: TRBJ2-1
v_gene: TRBV10-3
abundance: -
d_gene: TRBD2

CDR3nt: TGTGCCTGGAGTGCGGGGAATAGCCCTGACAATGAGCAGTTCTTC
CDR3aa: CAWSAGNSPDNEQFF
j_gene: TRBJ2-1
v_gene: TRBV30
abundance: -
d_gene: -

CDR3nt: TGTGCCTGGGGGGGGGTGGACGAGCAGTTCTTC
CDR3aa: CAWGGVDEQFF
j_gene: TRBJ2-1
v_gene: TRBV30
abundance: -
d_gene: TRBD2

CDR3nt: TGTGCCAGCAGCTTAAAGCCGAGGGGGCGAGCCTACGAGCAGTACTTC
CDR3aa: CASSLKPRGRAYEQYF
j_gene: TRBJ2-7
v_gene: TRBV28
abundance: -
d_gene: TRBD1

CDR3nt: TGTGCCAGCAGTGAATATGGGGGGAGCTATGGCTACACCTTC
CDR3aa: CASSEYGGSYGYTF
j_gene: TRBJ1-2
v_gene: TRBV25-1
abundance: -
d_gene: -

CDR3nt: TGTGCCACCGACACTAGCGGGAGCTCCTACGAGCAGTACTTC
CDR3aa: CATDTSGSSYEQYF
j_gene: TRBJ2-7
v_gene: TRBV28
abundance: -
d_gene: TRBD2

CDR3nt: TGTGCCAGTAGTATACCCGGGGTGGGCTCTGGGGCCAACGTCCTGACTTTC
CDR3aa: CASSIPGVGSGANVLTF
j_gene: TRBJ2-6
v_gene: TRBV19
abundance: -
d_gene: -

CDR3nt: TGTGCCACCACCCCCCGGGACTATTCCTACAATGAGCAGTTCTTC
CDR3aa: CATTPRDYSYNEQFF
j_gene: TRBJ2-1
v_gene: TRBV28
abundance: -
d_gene: TRBD2

CDR3nt: TGCGCCAGCAGCCAAGAAATAGCGGGAGCCTTGAATGAGCAGTTCTTC
CDR3aa: CASSQEIAGALNEQFF
j_gene: TRBJ2-1
v_gene: TRBV4-3
abundance: -
d_gene: TRBD2

CDR3nt: TGCGCCAGCAGTTGGACAGGGGGCGACGAGCAGTACTTC
CDR3aa: CASSWTGGDEQYF
j_gene: TRBJ2-7
v_gene: TRBV5-1
abundance: -
d_gene: TRBD1

CDR3nt: TGCGCCAGCAGCCAAAGCGGGAAGCCCTTAGAGCAGTTCTTC
CDR3aa: CASSQSGKPLEQFF
j_gene: TRBJ2-1
v_gene: TRBV4-1
abundance: -
d_gene: TRBD2

CDR3nt: TGTGCCAGCAGCCATAGGGGGAGCGGGAGTTCCTACAATGAGCAGTTCTTC
CDR3aa: CASSHRGSGSSYNEQFF
j_gene: TRBJ2-1
v_gene: TRBV4-2
abundance: -
d_gene: TRBD2

CDR3nt: TGTGCCACCGCAGGGGTAGTGCAGCCCCAGCATTTT
CDR3aa: CATAGVVQPQHF
j_gene: TRBJ1-5
v_gene: TRBV28
abundance: few
d_gene: -

CDR3nt: TGTGCCAGCAGTTTAAGATCCGGACAGGGGTGGCAGCCCCAGCATTTT
CDR3aa: CASSLRSGQGWQPQHF
j_gene: TRBJ1-5
v_gene: TRBV28
abundance: -
d_gene: TRBD1

CDR3nt: TGTGCCAGCAGCACCCGCGGAGATACGCAGTATTTT
CDR3aa: CASSTRGDTQYF
j_gene: TRBJ2-3
v_gene: TRBV9
abundance: once
d_gene: -

CDR3nt: TGTGCCAGCAGTTTAAATCCCGACAGGGGCTACGAGCAGTACTTC
CDR3aa: CASSLNPDRGYEQYF
j_gene: TRBJ2-7
v_gene: TRBV27
abundance: -
d_gene: TRBD1

CDR3nt: TGTGCCAGCAGTCCCGACAGGAGATCCTACGAGCAGTACTTC
CDR3aa: CASSPDRRSYEQYF
j_gene: TRBJ2-7
v_gene: TRBV28
abundance: -
d_gene: -

CDR3nt: TGTGCCAGCAGCGGTACCCCACAGGGGGCGGCGGACACCATATATTTT
CDR3aa: CASSGTPQGAADTIYF
j_gene: TRBJ1-3
v_gene: TRBV9
abundance: -
d_gene: TRBD1

CDR3nt: TGTGCCAGCAGTTCGGGACAGGGTGTCACAGATACGCAGTATTTT
CDR3aa: CASSSGQGVTDTQYF
j_gene: TRBJ2-3
v_gene: TRBV27
abundance: -
d_gene: TRBD1

CDR3nt: TGTGCCAGCAGTTTCGACAGGGTGGTTGAAAAACTGTTTTTT
CDR3aa: CASSFDRVVEKLFF
j_gene: TRBJ1-4
v_gene: TRBV27
abundance: -
d_gene: TRBD1

CDR3nt: TGTGCCAGTAGTGCACCTAGCGGAACCGCCGCTACGCAGTATTTT
CDR3aa: CASSAPSGTAATQYF
j_gene: TRBJ2-3
v_gene: TRBV19
abundance: -
d_gene: TRBD2

CDR3nt: TGTGCCAGCAGCTTGCGCCGCACCACGGAGACCCAGTACTTC
CDR3aa: CASSLRRTTETQYF
j_gene: TRBJ2-5
v_gene: TRBV11-2
abundance: -
d_gene: -

CDR3nt: TGTGCCTGGAAAGGAGGCGAAAAACTGTTTTTT
CDR3aa: CAWKGGEKLFF
j_gene: TRBJ1-4
v_gene: TRBV30
abundance: -
d_gene: -

CDR3nt: TGTGCCAGCAGCACCTGGACAGGGAGTAACTACGAGCAGTACTTC
CDR3aa: CASSTWTGSNYEQYF
j_gene: TRBJ2-7
v_gene: TRBV5-4
abundance: -
d_gene: TRBD1

CDR3nt: TGTGCCAGCAGTTACTCGCCTCTCAGGGGCTCCTACGAGCAGTACTTC
CDR3aa: CASSYSPLRGSYEQYF
j_gene: TRBJ2-7
v_gene: TRBV6-6
abundance: -
d_gene: -

CDR3nt: TGTGCCAGCAGTGCCACCGACGGGGAGCAGTTCTTC
CDR3aa: CASSATDGEQFF
j_gene: TRBJ2-1
v_gene: TRBV6-1
abundance: -
d_gene: -

CDR3nt: TGTGCCAGCAGCGACCAGGGGGCAGGTGAGCAGTTCTTC
CDR3aa: CASSDQGAGEQFF
j_gene: TRBJ2-1
v_gene: TRBV5-8
abundance: -
d_gene: TRBD1

CDR3nt: TGTGCCAGCAGTACCGGGACTAGCGGGAGGGCCGCCTACGAGCAGTACTTC
CDR3aa: CASSTGTSGRAAYEQYF
j_gene: TRBJ2-7
v_gene: TRBV28
abundance: -
d_gene: TRBD2

CDR3nt: TGTGCCAGCAGCTTGGCACTAAACACCGGGGAGCTGTTTTTT
CDR3aa: CASSLALNTGELFF
j_gene: TRBJ2-2
v_gene: TRBV5-8
abundance: -
d_gene: -

CDR3nt: TGTGCCAGTAGTACGCCCCGCGGATTCGGTGCATCCTACGAGCAGTACTTC
CDR3aa: CASSTPRGFGASYEQYF
j_gene: TRBJ2-7
v_gene: TRBV19
abundance: -
d_gene: -

CDR3nt: TGTGCCAGCAAGAAGGCGGGGAGGGATCAGCCCCAGCATTTT
CDR3aa: CASKKAGRDQPQHF
j_gene: TRBJ1-5
v_gene: TRBV2
abundance: -
d_gene: -

CDR3nt: TGTGCCAGCAGCACGTTCCGGGACAGGGGCTCCAGGGAGCAGTTCTTC
CDR3aa: CASSTFRDRGSREQFF
j_gene: TRBJ2-1
v_gene: TRBV7-9
abundance: -
d_gene: TRBD1

CDR3nt: TGTGCCAGCAGCTTATGGCGGGGGGGGGATACGCAGTATTTT
CDR3aa: CASSLWRGGDTQYF
j_gene: TRBJ2-3
v_gene: TRBV7-2
abundance: -
d_gene: TRBD2

CDR3nt: TGTGCCAGCAGCCGAGCCACGGCGAGGGCCGGGCAGTACTTC
CDR3aa: CASSRATARAGQYF
j_gene: TRBJ2-7
v_gene: TRBV7-9
abundance: -
d_gene: -

CDR3nt: TGTGCCAGCACTGGCGGGAGACAAGAGACCCAGTACTTC
CDR3aa: CASTGGRQETQYF
j_gene: TRBJ2-5
v_gene: TRBV28
abundance: once
d_gene: TRBD2

CDR3nt: TGTGCCTGGAGCGGGGCGGCGGGAGCTCAAAACATTCAGTACTTC
CDR3aa: CAWSGAAGAQNIQYF
j_gene: TRBJ2-4
v_gene: TRBV30
abundance: once
d_gene: TRBD2

CDR3nt: TGTGCCAGCAGTGAATCGGGGCAGGGGGGTCAGCCCCAGCATTTT
CDR3aa: CASSESGQGGQPQHF
j_gene: TRBJ1-5
v_gene: TRBV6-1
abundance: -
d_gene: TRBD1

CDR3nt: TGTGCCAGCAGCCCCTTTCGGGGTAGCGGGAGGGTAGTGTTCTTC
CDR3aa: CASSPFRGSGRVVFF
j_gene: TRBJ2-1
v_gene: TRBV6-4
abundance: once
d_gene: TRBD2

CDR3nt: TGTGCCAGCAGCCAAGATCAGGACAAGCCCCAGCATTTT
CDR3aa: CASSQDQDKPQHF
j_gene: TRBJ1-5
v_gene: TRBV14
abundance: -
d_gene: -